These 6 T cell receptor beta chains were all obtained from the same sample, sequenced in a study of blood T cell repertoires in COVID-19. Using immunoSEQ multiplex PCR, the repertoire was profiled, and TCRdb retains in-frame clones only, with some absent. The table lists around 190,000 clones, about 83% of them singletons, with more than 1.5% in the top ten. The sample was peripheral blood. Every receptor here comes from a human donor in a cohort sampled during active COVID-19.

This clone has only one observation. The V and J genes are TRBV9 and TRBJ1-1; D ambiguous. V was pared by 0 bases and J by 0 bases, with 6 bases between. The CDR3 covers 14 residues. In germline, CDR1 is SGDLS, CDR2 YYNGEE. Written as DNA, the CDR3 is TGTGCCAGCAGCGTAGGCGGGATGAACACTGAAGCTTTCTTT. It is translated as CASSVGGMNTEAFF.

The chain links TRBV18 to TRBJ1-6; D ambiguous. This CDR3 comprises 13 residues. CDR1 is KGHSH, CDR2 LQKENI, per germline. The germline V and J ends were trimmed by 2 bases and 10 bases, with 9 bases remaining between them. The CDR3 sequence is CASSPDQASPLHF. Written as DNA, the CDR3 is TGTGCCAGCTCACCAGACCAGGCCTCACCCCTCCACTTT.

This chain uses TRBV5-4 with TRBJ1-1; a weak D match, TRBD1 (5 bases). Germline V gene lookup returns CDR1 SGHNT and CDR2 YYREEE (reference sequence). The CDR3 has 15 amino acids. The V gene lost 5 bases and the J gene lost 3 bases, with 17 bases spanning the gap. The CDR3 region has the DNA TGTGCCAGCAGTTCCTCAGGGTATTCGGACACTGAAGCTTTCTTT. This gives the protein CASSSSGYSDTEAFF.

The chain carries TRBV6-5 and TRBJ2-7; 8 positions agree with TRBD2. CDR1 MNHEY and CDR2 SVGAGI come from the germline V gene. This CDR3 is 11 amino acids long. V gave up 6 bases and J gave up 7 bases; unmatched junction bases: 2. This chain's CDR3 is CASRRGGEQYF. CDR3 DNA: TGTGCCAGCAGACGGGGGGGGGAGCAGTACTTC.

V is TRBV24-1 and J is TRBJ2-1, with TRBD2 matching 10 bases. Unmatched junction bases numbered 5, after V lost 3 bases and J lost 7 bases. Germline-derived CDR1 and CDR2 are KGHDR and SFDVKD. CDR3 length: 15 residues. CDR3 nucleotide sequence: TGTGCCACCAGTGATGTGGGACTAGCGAGGAATGAGCAGTTCTTC. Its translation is CATSDVGLARNEQFF.

This CDR3 is CASRVTGGVDGYTF. CDR3 coding DNA: TGTGCCAGCAGGGTGACAGGGGGCGTCGATGGCTACACCTTC. This chain uses TRBV27 with TRBJ1-2, with 10 bases fitting TRBD1. Germline CDR1 reads MNHEY; CDR2 reads SMNVEV (reference sequence). With V trimmed by 6 bases and J by 6 bases, 7 bases remained unmatched. The CDR3 runs to 14 residues.